This T cell receptor (beta chain) emerged from a study of cytomegalovirus exposure and HLA in healthy donors (dated by TCRdb to the late 2010s). In the study overall: In an earlier analysis of under 600 of the donors, 276 Gb of sequence data and 95 million to 130 million unique TCR beta sequences from 150 million to 200 million T cells were reported. An early release covering about 600 HLA-typed donors comprised about 300 gigabases of sequencing data and 85 million to 100 million unique TCR sequences. The genetic ancestry cluster associated with self-reported Caucasian donors included 65% to 90% of the 300 to 450 genotyped donors. The study was designed to test whether signatures of past pathogen exposure could be identified by cataloging public T cell receptors. Using immunosequencing, the study profiled T cell repertoires from fewer than 850 subjects and related those repertoires to cytomegalovirus serostatus. Besides the first cohort of 550 to 750 subjects, a separate validation cohort made up of roughly 120 different subjects was used. High-throughput TCR immunosequencing, statistical association of individual TCRs with disease status, and machine learning were combined to predict cytomegalovirus infection status. A later analysis re-analyzed previously published TCR beta repertoires from roughly 630 donors and added high-resolution HLA genotyping to study TCR occurrence patterns. Rather than drawing on any new phenotypic data, the later analysis identified candidate immune exposures from TCR beta sequences and the way those sequences occurred across donors. An earlier analysis of 500 to 750 of the donors applied high-throughput TCR beta sequencing to assess whether each TCR beta V gene segment acted as functional or pseudogenic. Donor age, sex, ethnicity and CMV serostatus were compiled alongside the repertoire data. In a later genetic analysis, genome-wide SNP genotypes for about 60% of the 666 donors were used, and that subset was treated as a discovery cohort. All discovery cohort repertoires had been generated using a single sequencing platform. Both class I and class II loci were covered by HLA typing, at four-digit resolution. Typing coverage varied by locus: about 620-630 donors for A, B, C, DRB1 and DQB1; roughly 510 for DQA1; some 610 for DPA1; approximately 490 for DPB1. About five DR-DQ haplotypes were treated as single units for association and clustering because of strong linkage in the cohort. Among a few hundred genotyped donors of the cohort, an average of around 240,000 unique TCR beta nucleotide sequences were sequenced per donor, roughly 18% of them non-productive. The research as a whole found: A few of the identified cytomegalovirus-associated TCR beta chains were confirmed in vitro to be specific for cytomegalovirus antigens. An earlier analysis of some 590 of the donors showed that most TCR beta V segments appeared in productive rearrangements either about 87% or about 30% of the time, which broadly matched IMGT annotations. The study gave a list of about 170 TCR beta chains associated with cytomegalovirus. Sequencing depth was assumed to be roughly uniform across donors in the presence/absence analyses, though that assumption may not hold. The authors suggested that the approach could potentially be generalized to other disease states and immunological phenotypes. Because the 87-base-pair reads could not distinguish some IMGT-functional V segments, including TRBV6-2 and TRBV6-3, those segments were excluded. An association between a missense DCLRE1C variant and V-gene and J-gene trimming of TCR beta chains was found in a later genetic analysis and replicated in an independent cohort. The earlier analysis of 587 of the donors excluded roughly 16 rarely observed V segments, including chromosome 9 orphons, because counts were too low. A cluster of highly shared sequence variants was judged likely to be a technical artifact of the sequencing pipeline. Specific HLA alleles were associated with some 15,000 TCR beta sequences at a false discovery rate of 0.05 in a later analysis. In a later analysis, HLA-associated TCR beta chains showed more clonal expansion and lower generation probabilities than non-associated chains that were equally common. In a later genetic analysis, fewer N-insertions in productive TCRs were reported among donors in an Asian-associated ancestry cluster than the roughly 670-donor mean. The only immune exposure information available for the cohort was CMV serostatus. According to a later analysis, TCR association rates differed among HLA loci, with DRB1 alleles showing the most associated TCRs and HLA-C alleles showing the fewest. According to a later analysis, parvovirus B19, influenza, CMV and Epstein-Barr virus appeared linked to several top co-occurrence clusters. A further reported finding was that TCR beta sequences accurately predicted the HLA-A and HLA-B alleles for most subjects in the first cohort. A later analysis found that most CMV-associated TCR beta chains appeared HLA-restricted, with HLA associations seemingly driven largely by CMV exposure. Cytomegalovirus status was reported to be diagnosed by the classifier with high specificity and sensitivity in both the original and validation cohorts. When HLA alleles, especially DR and DQ, strongly co-occurred, TCR associations were difficult to assign to individual alleles. Correlated functional status among segregating V segments might be attributable to linkage disequilibrium, but an unknown experimental factor could not be ruled out. Only TCR beta chains were sequenced in this cohort, and the absence of alpha or paired-chain data limited detectable features. While some public TCRs were present in many individuals, most TCR sequences turned up only very rarely across donors. Because HLA typing was missing for some donors at each locus, association tests included only the typed subset.

The CDR3 spans 16 residues, from the cysteine through the phenylalanine. Only the CDR3 DNA stays, 48 bases, in frame from base 1. V loses 4 bases at its end and J loses 10 bases; junction bases beyond the gene matches: 14. From a lookup of the germline V gene, CDR1 and CDR2 are SGHRS and YFSETQ. To note about this clone: Its binding antigen is unknown. No base quality information exists; no much larger clone differs at one position.

The cohort was made up of under 800 healthy bone marrow donors. All cohort members were sampled while nominally healthy, although unrecorded immune exposures were likely present. The donor tested CMV seropositive and was one of the 289 seropositive cohort members. A peripheral blood sample was provided by each donor, and peripheral blood mononuclear cells were used for TCR beta sequencing. Genomic DNA was extracted from the blood cell samples with the Qiagen DNeasy Blood Extraction Kit. Receptors were amplified or captured by the immunoSEQ multiplex PCR assay. For the multiplex PCR, a mixture combining 60 forward primers for TCR Vbeta segments and 13 reverse primers for TCR Jbeta segments was used. A multiplex PCR assay on genomic DNA amplified the CDR3 region of rearranged TCR beta genes. The amplified TCR beta libraries were sequenced on the Illumina HiSeq System as 87-base-pair reads. Per the source publication's procedure: In a later analysis, 80 million or so unique TCR beta chains were counted across the roughly 670 repertoires, and about 10 million of these chains were shared by at least two donors. Raw reads were error-corrected and collapsed into unique sequences by a nearest-neighbor algorithm in which closely related sequences were merged to remove PCR and sequencing errors. Alignment of CDR3 sequences to IMGT reference sequences was used to assign V, D and J gene segments. For a sequence to be retained, at least a six-nucleotide match to both a V gene segment and a J gene segment was required. Rearrangements were classified as productive when the CDR3 lacked stop codons and remained in frame with V and J, and all other rearrangements were classified as non-productive. CDR3 was defined according to IMGT convention as the region running from the second conserved V-encoded cysteine to the conserved J-encoded phenylalanine. In an earlier analysis of 587 of the donors, sequences lacking an unambiguous match to a single V gene segment were excluded. In an earlier analysis of approximately 610 of the donors, V segments were called functional above 56.7% productive rearrangements and were called segregating when the between-donor standard deviation exceeded 5%. A statistical classification framework was built for diagnosing cytomegalovirus status from the catalog of TCR beta chain sequences. In a later analysis, TCR nucleotide sequences were compared against IMGT/GENE-DB human TR gene sequences so that V and J genes could be assigned. The TCRdist pipeline was used in a later analysis to assign CDR3 sequences and most-parsimonious VDJ recombination scenarios. A later analysis defined each TCR beta chain by its CDR3 amino acid sequence plus V-gene family, and excluded reads lacking a unique V-gene family. As a way to deal with suspected cross-contamination and a sequencing artifact, a later analysis dropped 592 nucleotide sequences that were highly shared and had low generation probability. A later analysis calculated a clonal expansion index for each public chain from normalized within-repertoire ranks of inferred template counts. In a later analysis, generation probabilities were computed using a VDJ recombination model fitted to out-of-frame rearrangements, and the results were checked against IGoR. Hypergeometric tests were used in a later analysis to score TCR-TCR, TCR-HLA and TCR-CMV co-occurrence, with a repertoire-size bias correction applied to the TCR pairs. To estimate false discovery rates, a later analysis permuted the HLA or CMV assignments 20 times. In a later analysis, co-occurring TCRs were grouped using DBSCAN, and TCRdist sequence similarity was added for clustering within HLA-allele-positive subsets. Repertoires with fewer than 30,000 or more than 120,000 public chains, plus five repertoires with anomalous nucleotide sharing, were excluded from co-occurrence clustering. What TCRdb holds here is the immuneACCESS table cut down to in-frame rearrangements. Part of the clones is not present; checked against another copy, under half of the missing clones reflect an unresolved V gene, and the others are unexplained. V, J and clone size were drawn from that table, and D and trimming were deduced from the DNA. The sample table records roughly 180,000 clones; roughly 10% of these occur just once. The top ten hold over 1% of the sample.

The sample was PBMCs. This sequence originates from a woman in her 30s in good health and CMV-seropositive. The chain couples TRBV5-1 to TRBJ1-4, with 9 bases matching TRBD1. Here is the DNA: TGCGCCAGCAGCCCTGAGATACAGGGGGCGCGGGGAAAACTGTTTTTT. Its protein is CASSPEIQGARGKLFF. With all but the CDR3 taken from the reference TRBV5-1 and TRBJ1-4 genes, the full variable domain is: KAGVTQTPRYLIKTRGQQVTLSCSPISGHRSVSWYQQTPGQGLQFLFEYFSETQRNKGNFPGRFSGRQFSNSRSEMNVSTLELGDSALYLCASSPEIQGARGKLFFGSGTQLSVL.